These 9 T cell receptor beta chains came from one sample sequenced in a study of OX40 agonist ivuxolimab in advanced cancers. Using immunoSEQ multiplex PCR, the repertoire was profiled, and TCRdb retains in-frame clones only, with some absent. The sample lists tens of thousands of clones; around 77% were seen once. The sample here was CD4+ or CD8+ T cells sorted from blood, taken in a trial of the OX40 agonist ivuxolimab. The origin of the receptors is an adult with an advanced solid tumor such as melanoma, head and neck, liver or kidney cancer.

This clone was seen only a few times. The V and J genes are TRBV19 and TRBJ2-3; perhaps TRBD2 as D (6 bases). In germline, CDR1 is LNHDA, CDR2 SQIVND (reference sequence). The CDR3 sequence is 15 residues long. V was cut by 11 bases and J by 3 bases, with 21 bases left in between. CDR3 nucleotide sequence: TGTGCCGTTGCGCCGGGAGCCCTCGGAACAGATACGCAGTATTTT. It specifies CAVAPGALGTDTQYF.

V is TRBV6-1 and J is TRBJ2-7; D ambiguous. This CDR3 is built from 14 residues. Germline V CDR1 and CDR2: MNHNS, SASEGT. V was cut by 3 bases and J by 2 bases, with 11 bases left in between. The CDR3 region is CASSEFLGTYEQYF. CDR3 nucleotide sequence: TGTGCCAGCAGTGAGTTTCTGGGCACCTACGAGCAGTACTTC.

The chain employs TRBV9 and TRBJ2-3; 13 nucleotides line up with TRBD2. Germline values: CDR1 SGDLS, CDR2 YYNGEE. The CDR3 extends over 17 amino acids. Trimming cost V 4 bases and J 2 bases; bases outside gene matches: 7. DNA for the CDR3: TGTGCCAGCAGCCCGACCGGGACTAGCGGGGTCACAGATACGCAGTATTTT. It is translated as CASSPTGTSGVTDTQYF.

This clone is a singleton in its sample. This chain uses TRBV6-1 with TRBJ1-5; 9 positions agree with TRBD1. This CDR3 has 16 amino acids. Trimming cost V 4 bases and J 3 bases; bases outside gene matches: 7. CDR1 and CDR2 (germline): MNHNS, SASEGT. The CDR3 protein is CASSARTGALNQPQHF. The CDR3 DNA sequence: TGTGCCAGCAGTGCGAGGACAGGGGCTCTCAATCAGCCCCAGCATTTT.

The table lists this clone with a few counts. This rearrangement joins TRBV11-2 to TRBJ1-1; D is ambiguous. Looked up from germline, CDR1 is SGHAT and CDR2 is FQNNGV. V was cut by 1 base and J by 11 bases, with 8 bases left in between. The CDR3 extends over 11 amino acids. CDR3 bases: TGTGCCAGCAGCTTAGGTAGTTACGCTTTCTTT. Residues: CASSLGSYAFF.

The sample holds a few counts of this clone. The rearrangement links TRBV9 to TRBJ1-1; D unresolved. This CDR3 has 14 amino acids. From germline, CDR1 is SGDLS and CDR2 YYNGEE. Between the trimmed V and J ends, which lost 4 bases and 4 bases, there was a span of 14 bases. The CDR3 DNA sequence: TGTGCCAGCAGCCCTTCCCGGGGTACCACTGAAGCTTTCTTT. Residues: CASSPSRGTTEAFF.

A single count supports this clone. The chain joins TRBV28 to TRBJ2-7; 8 bases fit TRBD1. CDR1 and CDR2 (germline): MDHEN, SYDVKM. With 4 bases clipped from V and 0 bases from J, the junction kept 14 bases outside the gene matches. This CDR3 region has 18 residues. The CDR3 region has the DNA TGTGCCAGCAGTTCTATATCTCCCGGGACAGGAGACTCCTACGAGCAGTACTTC. It is translated as CASSSISPGTGDSYEQYF.

The rearrangement uses TRBV10-1 and TRBJ2-1; TRBD2 agrees at 8 bases. Germline-derived CDR1 and CDR2 are WNHNN and SYGVQD (reference sequence). This CDR3 has 15 residues. Losses at the gene ends were 4 bases for V and 8 bases for J; bases not matched to a gene: 10. As DNA, the CDR3 is TGCGCCAGCAGTGCGGTCGGACTAGCCCCCGATGAGCAGTTCTTC. Translation: CASSAVGLAPDEQFF.

Of note for this clone: Other DNA sequences from this sample encode an identical CDR3 as well. This chain joins TRBV4-1 and TRBJ2-7; a possible D gene is TRBD2 (5 bases). The CDR3 has 13 residues. From germline, CDR1 is MGHRA and CDR2 YSYEKL. V was trimmed by 2 bases and J by 2 bases, leaving 7 bases between them. The CDR3 loop is CASSQQLAYEQYF. The CDR3 DNA follows: TGCGCCAGCAGCCAACAACTAGCCTACGAGCAGTACTTC.